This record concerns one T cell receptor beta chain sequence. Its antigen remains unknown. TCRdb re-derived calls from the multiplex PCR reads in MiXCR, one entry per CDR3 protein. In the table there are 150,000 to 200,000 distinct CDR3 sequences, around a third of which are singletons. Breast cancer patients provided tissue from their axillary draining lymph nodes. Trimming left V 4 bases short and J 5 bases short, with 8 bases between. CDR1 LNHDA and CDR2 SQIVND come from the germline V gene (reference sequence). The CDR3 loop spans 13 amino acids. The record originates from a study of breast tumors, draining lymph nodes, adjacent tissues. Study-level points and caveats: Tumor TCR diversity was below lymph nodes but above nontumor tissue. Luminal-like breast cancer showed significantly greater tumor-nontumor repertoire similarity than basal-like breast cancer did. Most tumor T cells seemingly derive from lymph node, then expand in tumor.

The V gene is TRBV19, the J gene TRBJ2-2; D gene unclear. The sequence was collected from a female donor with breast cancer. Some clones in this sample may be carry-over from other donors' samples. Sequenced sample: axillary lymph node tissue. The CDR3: CASSRVGTGELFF. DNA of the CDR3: TGTGCCAGTAGTAGGGTGGGAACCGGGGAGCTGTTTTTT.